Reported below is one TCR beta chain. What it recognizes is unknown. This entry is derived from a study of CD8 T cells in Susac syndrome. Study background: Patients with Susac syndrome had blood drawn and were at that point therapy-naive, on corticosteroids, or on intravenous immunoglobulin alone.

The CD8+ and CD4+ T cells were negatively isolated, with the TEMRA cells enriched by FACS. Whole-study results and caveats: Across the total CD8+ repertoires, about 15 Susac-specific public clones were detected, and across the CD8+ TEMRA repertoires, four to six such clones were detected.

V was pared by 6 bases and J by 12 bases, with 29 bases between. Germline V gene lookup returns CDR1 SGHDN and CDR2 FVKESK. The CDR3 contains 17 residues. With random hexamers, reverse transcription was performed on about 0.45 to 1 ug of RNA. TCRdb passed the immunoSEQ multiplex PCR reads through MiXCR, listing each CDR3 protein once. The profile shows about 100,000 distinct CDR3 sequences, about 95% of them singletons. The sequenced sample was CD8+ T cells from PBMCs. This receptor was taken from a human donor with Susac syndrome. This sequence joins TRBV14 and TRBJ2-2; D may match TRBD1 or TRBD2 (5 bases each). For the CDR3, the DNA is TGTGCCAGCAGTCTTTCCCTAGGGGCTGGCTACTCGGGGAAGCTGTTTTTT. The encoded protein is CASSLSLGAGYSGKLFF.